The present T cell receptor beta chain was sequenced within a study of T cell repertoires in cytomegalovirus infection. This clonotype was observed at least ten times. TCRdb re-called the reads with MiXCR, one entry per CDR3 protein. The repertoire holds a few hundred thousand distinct CDR3 sequences, with around 18% as singletons. The CDR3 consists of 14 residues. V lost 4 bases, J lost 5 bases, and 16 bases lay in between. Germline CDR1 SGHNT, CDR2 YYREEE (reference sequence). The clonotype was recovered from a human donor in good health (CMV status not recorded). Some clones in this sample may be carry-over from other donors' samples. The gene calls are TRBV5-4 and TRBJ2-7, with D perhaps matching TRBD2 (7 bases). Sequenced sample: PBMCs. The CDR3 DNA reads as TGTGCCAGCAGCAGCTACGGGGGGCAGAACGAGCAGTACTTC. Protein product: CASSSYGGQNEQYF.